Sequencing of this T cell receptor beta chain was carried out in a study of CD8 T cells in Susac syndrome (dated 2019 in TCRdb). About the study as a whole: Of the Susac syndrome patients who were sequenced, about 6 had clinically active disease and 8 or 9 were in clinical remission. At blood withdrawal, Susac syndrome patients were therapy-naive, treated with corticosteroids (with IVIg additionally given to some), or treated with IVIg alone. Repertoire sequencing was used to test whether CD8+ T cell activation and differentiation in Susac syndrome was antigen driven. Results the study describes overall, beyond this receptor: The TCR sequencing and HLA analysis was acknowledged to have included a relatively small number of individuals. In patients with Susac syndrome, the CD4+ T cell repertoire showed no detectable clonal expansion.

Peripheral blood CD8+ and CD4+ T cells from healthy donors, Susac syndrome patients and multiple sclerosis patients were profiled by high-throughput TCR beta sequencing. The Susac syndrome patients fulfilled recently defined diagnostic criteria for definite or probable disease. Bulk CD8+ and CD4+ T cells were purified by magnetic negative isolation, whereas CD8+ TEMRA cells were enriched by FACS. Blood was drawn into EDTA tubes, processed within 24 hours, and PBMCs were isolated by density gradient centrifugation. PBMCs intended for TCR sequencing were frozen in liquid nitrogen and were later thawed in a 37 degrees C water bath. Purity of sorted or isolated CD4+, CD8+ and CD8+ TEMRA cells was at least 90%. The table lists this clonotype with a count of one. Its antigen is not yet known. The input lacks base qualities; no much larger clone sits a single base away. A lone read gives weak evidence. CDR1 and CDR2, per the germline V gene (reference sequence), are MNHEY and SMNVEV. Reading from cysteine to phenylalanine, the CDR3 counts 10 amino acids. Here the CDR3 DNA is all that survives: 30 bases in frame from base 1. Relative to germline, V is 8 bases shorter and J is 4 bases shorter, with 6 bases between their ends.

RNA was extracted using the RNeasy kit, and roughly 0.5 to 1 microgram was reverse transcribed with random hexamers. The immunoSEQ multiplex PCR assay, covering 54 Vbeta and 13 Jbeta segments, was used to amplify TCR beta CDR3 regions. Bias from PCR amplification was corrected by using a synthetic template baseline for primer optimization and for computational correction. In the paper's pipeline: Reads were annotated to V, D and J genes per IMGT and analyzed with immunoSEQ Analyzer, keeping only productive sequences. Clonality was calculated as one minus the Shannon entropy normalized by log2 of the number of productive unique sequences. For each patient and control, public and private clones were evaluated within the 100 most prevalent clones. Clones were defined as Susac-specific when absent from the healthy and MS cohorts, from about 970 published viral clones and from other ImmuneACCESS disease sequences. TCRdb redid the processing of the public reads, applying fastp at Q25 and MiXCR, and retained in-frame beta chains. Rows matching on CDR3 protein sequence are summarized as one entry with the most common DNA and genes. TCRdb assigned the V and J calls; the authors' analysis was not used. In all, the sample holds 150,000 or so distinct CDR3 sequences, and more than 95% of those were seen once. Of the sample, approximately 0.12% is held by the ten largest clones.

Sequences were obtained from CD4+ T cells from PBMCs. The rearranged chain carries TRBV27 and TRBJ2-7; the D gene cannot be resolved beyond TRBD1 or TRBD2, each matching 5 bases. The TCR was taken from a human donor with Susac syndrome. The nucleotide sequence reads TGTGCCAGCGGGGGATACGAGCAGTACTTC. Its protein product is CASGGYEQYF.